This TCR beta chain was sequenced for a study of T cells in Graves' hyperthyroidism and ophthalmopathy. Study results and caveats: Onset of ophthalmopathy came a median approximately 6.8 months after the model predicted it. Ophthalmopathy could be told apart from stable hyperthyroidism with a 13 V-J model.

Subjects aged 18 to 65 presented with newly diagnosed hyperthyroidism of less than 2 months' duration. The PBMCs were sourced from fresh peripheral blood (approximately 10 ml). This clonotype was seen only a few times. What it binds is not known. There were TCR beta CDR3 regions amplified from RNA transcripts. The HTBI primer set served for first-round RT-PCR of the TCR CDR3. TCRdb reprocessed the multiplex PCR reads via MiXCR and lists one record per CDR3 protein. This sample has around 340,000 distinct CDR3 sequences, with roughly 15% found just once. This CDR3 region has 16 residues. Trimming removed 6 bases at V and 4 bases at J, with 18 bases between. The V gene's germline CDR1 is MGHDK and CDR2 SYGVNS.

The TCR originated in a woman in her thirties with Graves' hyperthyroidism that later progressed to Graves' ophthalmopathy. The material sequenced was blood. V and J are TRBV25-1 and TRBJ2-2; D ambiguous. The CDR3 here is CASSALQAGRTGELFF. DNA for the CDR3: TGTGCCAGCAGCGCCCTTCAAGCCGGGCGCACCGGGGAGCTGTTTTTT.